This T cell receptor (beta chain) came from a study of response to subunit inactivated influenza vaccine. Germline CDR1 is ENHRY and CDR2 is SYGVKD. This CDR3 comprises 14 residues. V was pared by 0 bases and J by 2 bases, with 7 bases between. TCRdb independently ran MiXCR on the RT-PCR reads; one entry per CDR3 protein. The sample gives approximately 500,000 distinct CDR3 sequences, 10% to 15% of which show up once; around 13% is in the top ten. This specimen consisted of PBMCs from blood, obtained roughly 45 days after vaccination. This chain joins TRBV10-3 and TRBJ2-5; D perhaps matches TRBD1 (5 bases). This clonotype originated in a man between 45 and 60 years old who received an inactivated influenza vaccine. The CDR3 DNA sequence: TGTGCCATCAGTGAGTCGAGACAGCAAGAGACCCAGTACTTC. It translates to CAISESRQQETQYF.